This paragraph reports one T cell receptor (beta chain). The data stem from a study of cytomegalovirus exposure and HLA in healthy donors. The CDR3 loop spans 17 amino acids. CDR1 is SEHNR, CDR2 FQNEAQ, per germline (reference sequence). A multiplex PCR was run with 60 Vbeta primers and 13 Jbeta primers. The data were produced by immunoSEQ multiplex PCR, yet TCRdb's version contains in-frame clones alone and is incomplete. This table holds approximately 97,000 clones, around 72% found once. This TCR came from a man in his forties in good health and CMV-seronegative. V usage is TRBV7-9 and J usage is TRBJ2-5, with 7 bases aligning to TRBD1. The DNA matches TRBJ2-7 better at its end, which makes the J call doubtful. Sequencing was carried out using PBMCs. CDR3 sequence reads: CASSFWTGPPYSYEQYF. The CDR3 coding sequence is TGTGCCAGCAGCTTTTGGACAGGTCCCCCTTATTCTTACGAGCAGTACTTC.